These T cell receptor beta chains were read from a single sample in a study of cytomegalovirus exposure and HLA in healthy donors. The table came from immunoSEQ multiplex PCR; TCRdb's copy has only in-frame clones and leaves some out. The data hold 140,000 or so clones, with 76% observed a single time. The material sequenced was PBMCs. All receptors derive from a man aged 35 to 55 in good health and CMV-seronegative. Both conserved end residues are part of each CDR3. A D gene is named only where the DNA matches it firmly. Where a row states a size, it is once, few, many or the class of an expanded clone; other rows omit it.

cdr3_nt cdr3_aa clone_size j_call v_call d_call
TGTGCCAGCAGTGAACTCGGGACAGGGCAGGGCTATGGCTACACCTTC CASSELGTGQGYGYTF . TRBJ1-2 TRBV6-1 TRBD1
TGCGCCAGCAGCCAAGCGGGAAGCACAGATACGCAGTATTTT CASSQAGSTDTQYF . TRBJ2-3 TRBV4-1 .
TGTGCCAGCAGCTTGGAGGGACTAGCGGGATACAATGAGCAGTTCTTC CASSLEGLAGYNEQFF . TRBJ2-1 TRBV5-6 TRBD2
TGCGCCAGCAGCTTGGATCGGGGAGGGCCGACAGATACGCAGTATTTT CASSLDRGGPTDTQYF few TRBJ2-3 TRBV5-1 TRBD2
TGTGCCAGCAGGGGACTAGCGGGGGCGGGGAATGAGCAGTTCTTC CASRGLAGAGNEQFF . TRBJ2-1 TRBV2 TRBD2
TGTGCCAGCAGTCCCCGGACAGGGCCCCTTTACTTC CASSPRTGPLYF . TRBJ2-7 TRBV27 TRBD1
TGTGCCAGCAGCTTAGAACAGGATCGAGAGACCCAGTACTTC CASSLEQDRETQYF . TRBJ2-5 TRBV13 .
TGCAGCGTTGACCTGGGAGTCACCGGGGAGCTGTTTTTT CSVDLGVTGELFF . TRBJ2-2 TRBV29-1 .
TGCGCCAGCAGCCAAGATGTAGCCAGGGGATGGGTTTTTAATGAAAAACTGTTTTTT CASSQDVARGWVFNEKLFF . TRBJ1-4 TRBV4-3 .
TGCGCCAGCAGCGACCGGTGGGGGCAGGGGAGGGGGGGCTACACCTTC CASSDRWGQGRGGYTF . TRBJ1-2 TRBV10-2 .
TGTGCCAGCAGGTCTGAGGAGGGGATCGGGGAGCTGTTTTTT CASRSEEGIGELFF . TRBJ2-2 TRBV6-4 .
TGTGCCAGCAGTTACTGGGACAGCAGCACAGATACGCAGTATTTT CASSYWDSSTDTQYF . TRBJ2-3 TRBV6-6 TRBD1
TGCGCCAGCACGGGGACAGATGGATTAGCAACTAATGAAAAACTGTTTTTT CASTGTDGLATNEKLFF . TRBJ1-4 TRBV23-1 TRBD1
TGTGCCAGCAGTTGGACTAGCGGGAGCAATGAGCAGTTCTTC CASSWTSGSNEQFF . TRBJ2-1 TRBV6-5 TRBD2
TGTGCCAGCAGCCAAGAATCGGGGGTATTCTACAATGAGCAGTTCTTC CASSQESGVFYNEQFF . TRBJ2-1 TRBV4-2 .
TGCGCCAGCAGCCAAGATCTAAGGGGGAATCAGCCCCAGCATTTT CASSQDLRGNQPQHF few TRBJ1-5 TRBV4-1 .
TGTGCCAGCAGTCCTAGACTAGCGGGAGCCCCCTACAATGAGCAGTTCTTC CASSPRLAGAPYNEQFF once TRBJ2-1 TRBV28 TRBD2
TGTGCCAGCAGCTTAGCGGTTAGCGGGGGGTACAATGAGCAGTTCTTC CASSLAVSGGYNEQFF . TRBJ2-1 TRBV11-1 TRBD2
TGTGCCAGTAGTATAAGTGCTGGAAGGAGGACTGAAGCTTTCTTT CASSISAGRRTEAFF . TRBJ1-1 TRBV19 .
TGTGCCAGCAGCTTACAGGGCTCCTACAATGAGCAGTTCTTC CASSLQGSYNEQFF . TRBJ2-1 TRBV7-2 .
TGCGCCAGCAGCTTGGCCGAGGGGGATCAGCCCCAGCATTTT CASSLAEGDQPQHF few TRBJ1-5 TRBV5-1 .
TGTGCCAGCAGTTTTCGGGGCTCTGGGGCCAACGTCCTGACTTTC CASSFRGSGANVLTF few TRBJ2-6 TRBV28 .
TGTGCCAGTGGACAGGAGTTATATAGCAATCAGCCCCAGCATTTT CASGQELYSNQPQHF few TRBJ1-5 TRBV6-1 TRBD1
TGCGCCAGCAGCTTGGTTCTAGCGGGGGGGCAAGATACGCAGTATTTT CASSLVLAGGQDTQYF . TRBJ2-3 TRBV5-1 TRBD2
TGTGCCTGGAGTACCCAGGGGGCCTACGAGCAGTACTTC CAWSTQGAYEQYF . TRBJ2-7 TRBV30 TRBD1
TGTGCCATCAGTGAGTCATTTGTGTTTGGACAGGGGATGATCGGGGAGCTGTTTTTT CAISESFVFGQGMIGELFF . TRBJ2-2 TRBV10-3 TRBD1
TGTGCCAGTAGTATAGAAGGGGGTCAGCCCCAGCATTTT CASSIEGGQPQHF . TRBJ1-5 TRBV19 .
TGTGCCAGCAGCGTTGGGGGGAGCGGGAGGCTCTACGAGCAGTACTTC CASSVGGSGRLYEQYF . TRBJ2-7 TRBV9 TRBD2
TGTGCCAGCAGTTACTCTCCAGGGGGAAGGCAGCCCCAGCATTTT CASSYSPGGRQPQHF . TRBJ1-5 TRBV6-5 TRBD1
TGTGCCAGTAGTATAGATGAGGACAGCTCCTACGAGCAGTACTTC CASSIDEDSSYEQYF . TRBJ2-7 TRBV19 .
TGTGCCAGTAGTATAGTGGCGGGGGGCGGGGAGACCCAGTACTTC CASSIVAGGGETQYF . TRBJ2-5 TRBV19 TRBD2
TGTTCCAGCAGCTTAATATACGAGCAGTACTTC CSSSLIYEQYF . TRBJ2-7 TRBV7-9 .
TGTGCCAGCAAGACCGGGACTACAACTTACGAGCAGTACTTC CASKTGTTTYEQYF . TRBJ2-7 TRBV27 TRBD2
TGTTCCAGCAGGTTTCTGGAACTAGGCGGCTACACCTTC CSSRFLELGGYTF few TRBJ1-2 TRBV7-9 .
TGTGCCAGCAGCCAAGACAGGGGATGGAACTATGGCTACACCTTC CASSQDRGWNYGYTF . TRBJ1-2 TRBV14 .
TGTTCCAGCAGCTGGACGAACAGGGACAGATTCCAAGAGACCCAGTACTTC CSSSWTNRDRFQETQYF . TRBJ2-5 TRBV7-9 TRBD1
TGTGCCGGAATTCAGGGACTCCTCTCTGGGGCCAACGTCCTGACTTTC CAGIQGLLSGANVLTF . TRBJ2-6 TRBV7-9 .
TGTGCCAGCAGCTTCGGCGGTGAGCAGTTCTTC CASSFGGEQFF . TRBJ2-1 TRBV13 .
TGTGCCAGCAGTCAGGGCTCCGTGGCGTCCTATAATTCACCCCTCCACTTT CASSQGSVASYNSPLHF . TRBJ1-6 TRBV28 .
TGCAGCGTTGTGGTCAGGGTATCCGGGGAGCTGTTTTTT CSVVVRVSGELFF . TRBJ2-2 TRBV29-1 .
TGTGCCAGACTCGGGAGTTGGGACAATGAGCAGTTCTTC CARLGSWDNEQFF . TRBJ2-1 TRBV2 .
TGTGCCAGCAGTTACTCGGCCGGGGGAGGGCAGCCCCAGCATTTT CASSYSAGGGQPQHF once TRBJ1-5 TRBV6-5 .
TGTGCCAGCAGTTACTCGGGCCGAGCCTACGAGCAGTACTTC CASSYSGRAYEQYF few TRBJ2-7 TRBV6-5 .
TGTGCCAGCAGCAGGACTAGCGGGTACGCAGATACGCAGTATTTT CASSRTSGYADTQYF . TRBJ2-3 TRBV6-6 TRBD2
TGTGCCAGCAGAGTTATCGGTAGCGGCCAAGAGACCCAGTACTTC CASRVIGSGQETQYF . TRBJ2-5 TRBV6-5 .